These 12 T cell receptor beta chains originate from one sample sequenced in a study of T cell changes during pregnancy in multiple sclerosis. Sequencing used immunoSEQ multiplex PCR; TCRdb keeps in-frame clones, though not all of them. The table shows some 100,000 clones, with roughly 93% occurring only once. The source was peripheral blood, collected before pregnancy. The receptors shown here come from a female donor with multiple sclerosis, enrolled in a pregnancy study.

The CDR3 loop is CATSRARASNQPQHF. The DNA for the CDR3 is TGTGCCACCAGCAGAGCCAGGGCAAGCAATCAGCCCCAGCATTTT. V and J are TRBV15 and TRBJ1-5, with D possibly matching TRBD1 (5 bases). Germline loops: CDR1 LNHNV, CDR2 YYDKDF (reference sequence). This CDR3 comprises 15 residues. V lost 1 base to trimming and J lost 1 base, with 8 bases between them.

This CDR3 reads CASSSGGQETQYF. The CDR3 DNA sequence: TGTGCCAGCAGCTCGGGAGGCCAAGAGACCCAGTACTTC. The chain combines TRBV5-4 with TRBJ2-5; 7 bases agree with TRBD2. There are 13 residues in the CDR3. V gave up 3 bases and J gave up 1 base; unmatched junction bases: 0. CDR1 SGHNT and CDR2 YYREEE come from the germline V gene (reference sequence).

For the CDR3, the DNA is TGTGCCAGCAGTTCCCCGACTAGCGGGAGGAGCTCCTACGAGCAGTACTTC. Residues: CASSSPTSGRSSYEQYF. V gene TRBV27 combines with J gene TRBJ2-7; 13 bases line up with TRBD2. V lost 4 bases and J lost 0; bases outside the gene matches: 6. Germline-derived CDR1 and CDR2 are MNHEY and SMNVEV (reference sequence). The CDR3 extends over 17 amino acids.

CDR3 in amino acids: CASSLGLAGDRYF. The CDR3 coding sequence is TGTGCCAGCAGCTTGGGACTAGCGGGAGATCGGTACTTC. The chain joins TRBV5-4 to TRBJ2-7, with TRBD2 matching 12 bases. V was pared by 0 bases and J by 12 bases, with 4 bases of the junction left unmatched. This CDR3 region has 13 residues. Looked up from germline, CDR1 is SGHNT and CDR2 is YYREEE (reference sequence).

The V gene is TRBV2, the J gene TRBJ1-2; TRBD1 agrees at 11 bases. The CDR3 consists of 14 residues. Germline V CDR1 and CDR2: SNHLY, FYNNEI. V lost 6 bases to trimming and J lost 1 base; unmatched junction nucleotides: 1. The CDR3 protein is CASRDRGRNYGYTF. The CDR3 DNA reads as TGTGCCAGCAGGGACAGGGGGCGTAACTATGGCTACACCTTC.

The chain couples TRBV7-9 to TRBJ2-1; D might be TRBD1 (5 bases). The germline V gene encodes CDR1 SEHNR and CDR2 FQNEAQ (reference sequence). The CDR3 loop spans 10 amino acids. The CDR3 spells CGGHLDEQFF. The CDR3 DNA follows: TGTGGGGGCCACCTCGATGAGCAGTTCTTC.

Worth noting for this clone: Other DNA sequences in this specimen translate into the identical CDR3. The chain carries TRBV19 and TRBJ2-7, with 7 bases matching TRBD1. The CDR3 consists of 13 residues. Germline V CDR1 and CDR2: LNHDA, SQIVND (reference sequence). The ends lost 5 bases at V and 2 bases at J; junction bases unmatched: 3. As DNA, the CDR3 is TGTGCCAGTAGTCCCGGGACAGCCTACGAGCAGTACTTC. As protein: CASSPGTAYEQYF.

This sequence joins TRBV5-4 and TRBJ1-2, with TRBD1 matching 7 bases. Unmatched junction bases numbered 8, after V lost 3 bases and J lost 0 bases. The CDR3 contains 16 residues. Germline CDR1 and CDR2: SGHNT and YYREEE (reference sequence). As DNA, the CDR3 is TGTGCCAGCAGCTGGGACGCACAGGGGCCTAACTATGGCTACACCTTC. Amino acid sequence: CASSWDAQGPNYGYTF.

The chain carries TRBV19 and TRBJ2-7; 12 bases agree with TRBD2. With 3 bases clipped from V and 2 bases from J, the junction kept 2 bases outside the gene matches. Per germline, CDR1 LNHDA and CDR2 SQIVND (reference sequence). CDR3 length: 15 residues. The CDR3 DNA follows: TGTGCCAGTAGTATTGGACTAGCGGGGACCTACGAGCAGTACTTC. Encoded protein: CASSIGLAGTYEQYF. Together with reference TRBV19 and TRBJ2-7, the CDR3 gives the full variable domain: DGGITQSPKYLFRKEGQNVTLSCEQNLNHDAMYWYRQDPGQGLRLIYYSQIVNDFQKGDIAEGYSVSREKKESFPLTVTSAQKNPTAFYLCASSIGLAGTYEQYFGPGTRLTVT.

The chain's CDR3 is CASSGGNYGYTF. Here the CDR3 DNA reads TGCGCCAGCAGTGGCGGCAACTATGGCTACACCTTC. This sequence joins TRBV5-1 and TRBJ1-2; D is unresolved. The CDR3 sequence is 12 residues long. Trimming left V 5 bases short and J 2 bases short, with 7 bases between. Looked up from germline, CDR1 is SGHRS and CDR2 is YFSETQ.

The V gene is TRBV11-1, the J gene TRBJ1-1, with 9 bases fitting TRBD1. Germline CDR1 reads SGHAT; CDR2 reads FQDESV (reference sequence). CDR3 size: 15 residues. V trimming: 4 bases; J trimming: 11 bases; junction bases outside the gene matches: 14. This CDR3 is CASSSRTGVPARAFF. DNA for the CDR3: TGTGCCAGCAGCTCAAGGACAGGGGTACCTGCGCGGGCTTTCTTT.

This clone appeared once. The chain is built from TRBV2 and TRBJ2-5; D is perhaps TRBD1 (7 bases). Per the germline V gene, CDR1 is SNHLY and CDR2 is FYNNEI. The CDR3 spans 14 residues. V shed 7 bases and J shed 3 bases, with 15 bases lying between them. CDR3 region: CASKEGQTKETQYF. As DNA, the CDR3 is TGTGCCAGCAAGGAGGGACAGACCAAAGAGACCCAGTACTTC.